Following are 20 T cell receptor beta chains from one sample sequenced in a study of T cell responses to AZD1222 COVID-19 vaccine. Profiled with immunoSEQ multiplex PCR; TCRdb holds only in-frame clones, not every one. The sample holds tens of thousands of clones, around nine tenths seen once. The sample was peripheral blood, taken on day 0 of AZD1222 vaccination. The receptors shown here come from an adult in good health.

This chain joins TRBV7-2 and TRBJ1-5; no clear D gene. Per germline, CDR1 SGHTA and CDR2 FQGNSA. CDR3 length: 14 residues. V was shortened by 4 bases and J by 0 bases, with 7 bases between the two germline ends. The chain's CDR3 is CASSSRASNQPQHF. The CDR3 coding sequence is TGTGCCAGCAGCTCCCGGGCTAGCAATCAGCCCCAGCATTTT.

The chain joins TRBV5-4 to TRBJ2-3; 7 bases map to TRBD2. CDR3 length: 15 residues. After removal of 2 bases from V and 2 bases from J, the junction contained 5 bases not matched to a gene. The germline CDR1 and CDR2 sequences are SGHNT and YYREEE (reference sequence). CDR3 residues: CASSFGGGVTDTQYF. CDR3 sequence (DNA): TGTGCCAGCAGCTTTGGGGGAGGGGTCACAGATACGCAGTATTTT.

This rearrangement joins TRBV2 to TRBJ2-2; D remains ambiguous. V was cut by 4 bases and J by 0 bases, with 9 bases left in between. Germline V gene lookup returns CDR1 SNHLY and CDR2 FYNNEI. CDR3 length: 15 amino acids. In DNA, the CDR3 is TGTGCCAGCAGTGTTCGGCCTGCGAACACCGGGGAGCTGTTTTTT. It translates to CASSVRPANTGELFF.

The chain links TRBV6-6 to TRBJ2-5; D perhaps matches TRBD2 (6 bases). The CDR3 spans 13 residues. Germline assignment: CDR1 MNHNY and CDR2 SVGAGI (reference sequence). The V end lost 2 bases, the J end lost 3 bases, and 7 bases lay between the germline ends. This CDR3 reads CASSYRREETQYF. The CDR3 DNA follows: TGTGCCAGCAGTTACAGGAGGGAAGAGACCCAGTACTTC.

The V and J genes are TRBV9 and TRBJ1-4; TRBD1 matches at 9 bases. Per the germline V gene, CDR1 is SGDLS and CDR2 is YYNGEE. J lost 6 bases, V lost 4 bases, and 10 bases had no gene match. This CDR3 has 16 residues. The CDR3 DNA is TGTGCCAGCAGCAAACGACAGGGGGTTGGGGATGAAAAACTGTTTTTT. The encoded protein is CASSKRQGVGDEKLFF.

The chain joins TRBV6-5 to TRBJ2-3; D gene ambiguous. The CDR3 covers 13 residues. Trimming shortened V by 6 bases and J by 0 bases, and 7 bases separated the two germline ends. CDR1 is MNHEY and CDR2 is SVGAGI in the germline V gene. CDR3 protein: CASSRTSTDTQYF. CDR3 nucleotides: TGTGCCAGCAGCCGTACTAGCACAGATACGCAGTATTTT.

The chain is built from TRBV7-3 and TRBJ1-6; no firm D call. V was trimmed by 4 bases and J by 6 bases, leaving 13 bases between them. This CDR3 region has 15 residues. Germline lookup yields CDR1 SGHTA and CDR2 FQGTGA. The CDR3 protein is CASSSTANINSPLHF. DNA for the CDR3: TGTGCCAGCAGCTCAACTGCGAACATTAATTCACCCCTCCACTTT.

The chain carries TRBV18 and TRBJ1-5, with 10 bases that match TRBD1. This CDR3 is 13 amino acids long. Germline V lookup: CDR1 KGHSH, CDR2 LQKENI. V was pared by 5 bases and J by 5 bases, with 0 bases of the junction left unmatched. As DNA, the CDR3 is TGTGCCAGCTCAGGGACAGGGGATCAGCCCCAGCATTTT. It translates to CASSGTGDQPQHF.

As DNA, the CDR3 is TGTGCCTGGAGTGTGCAGGGTGGGGGAAAGGATGGCTACACCTTC. This codes for CAWSVQGGGKDGYTF. This rearrangement joins TRBV30 to TRBJ1-2, with D possibly being TRBD1 (5 bases). The CDR3 runs 15 residues. Trimming stripped 0 bases from V and 6 bases from J, with 17 bases between. From germline, CDR1 is GTSNPN and CDR2 SVGIG (reference sequence). Complete variable domain (other parts from reference TRBV30 and TRBJ1-2): SQTIHQWPATLVQPVGSPLSLECTVEGTSNPNLYWYRQAAGRGLQLLFYSVGIGQISSEVPQNLSASRPQDRQFILSSKKLLLSDSGFYLCAWSVQGGGKDGYTFGSGTRLTVV.

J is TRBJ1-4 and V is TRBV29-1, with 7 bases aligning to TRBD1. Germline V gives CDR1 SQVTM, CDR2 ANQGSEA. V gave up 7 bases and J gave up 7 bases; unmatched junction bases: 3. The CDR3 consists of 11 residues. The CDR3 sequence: CSGGQSEKLFF. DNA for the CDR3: TGCAGCGGGGGACAGTCTGAAAAACTGTTTTTT.

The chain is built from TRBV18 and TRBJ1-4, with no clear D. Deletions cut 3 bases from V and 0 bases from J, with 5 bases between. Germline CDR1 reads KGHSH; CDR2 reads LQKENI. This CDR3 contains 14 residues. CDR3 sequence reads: CASSPDATNEKLFF. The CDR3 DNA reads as TGTGCCAGCTCACCGGATGCAACTAATGAAAAACTGTTTTTT.

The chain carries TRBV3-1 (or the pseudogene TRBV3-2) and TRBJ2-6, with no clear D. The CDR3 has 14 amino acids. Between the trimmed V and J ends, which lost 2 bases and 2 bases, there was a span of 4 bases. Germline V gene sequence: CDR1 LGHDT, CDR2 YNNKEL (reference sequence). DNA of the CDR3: TGTGCCAGCAGCCAAAAGGCTGGGGCCAACGTCCTGACTTTC. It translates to CASSQKAGANVLTF.

CDR3 nucleotides: TGTGCCAGCAGCTCCACGAAGGGTAGCGGGGGAAGATACAATGAGCAGTTCTTC. Protein: CASSSTKGSGGRYNEQFF. The chain is built from TRBV7-8 and TRBJ2-1, with 9 bases fitting TRBD2. Germline V gives CDR1 SGHVS, CDR2 FQNEAQ. Trimming took 4 bases from V and 4 from J; bases not matched to a gene: 14. The CDR3 runs to 18 residues.

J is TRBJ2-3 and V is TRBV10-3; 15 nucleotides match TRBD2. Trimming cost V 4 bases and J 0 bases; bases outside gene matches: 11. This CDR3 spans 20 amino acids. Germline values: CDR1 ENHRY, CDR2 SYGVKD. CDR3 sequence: CAISGSSWTSGGGSTDTQYF. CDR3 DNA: TGTGCCATCAGTGGATCGTCCTGGACTAGCGGGGGGGGTAGCACAGATACGCAGTATTTT.

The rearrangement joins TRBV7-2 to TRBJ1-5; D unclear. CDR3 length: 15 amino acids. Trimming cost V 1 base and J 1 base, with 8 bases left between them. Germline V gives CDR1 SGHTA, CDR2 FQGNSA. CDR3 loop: CASSLGRRSNQPQHF. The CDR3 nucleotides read TGTGCCAGCAGCTTAGGTCGGAGGAGCAATCAGCCCCAGCATTTT.

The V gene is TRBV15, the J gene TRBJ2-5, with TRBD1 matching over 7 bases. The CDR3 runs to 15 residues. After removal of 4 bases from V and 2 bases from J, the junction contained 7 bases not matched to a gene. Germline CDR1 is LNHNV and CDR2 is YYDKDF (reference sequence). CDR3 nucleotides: TGTGCCACCAGCACCTTACAGGGGAGTCAAGAGACCCAGTACTTC. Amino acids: CATSTLQGSQETQYF.

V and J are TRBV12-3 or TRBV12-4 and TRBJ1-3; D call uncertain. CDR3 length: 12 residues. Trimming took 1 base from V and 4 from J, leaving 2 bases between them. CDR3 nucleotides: TGTGCCAGCAGTTTAGTAGGAAACACCATATATTTT. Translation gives CASSLVGNTIYF.

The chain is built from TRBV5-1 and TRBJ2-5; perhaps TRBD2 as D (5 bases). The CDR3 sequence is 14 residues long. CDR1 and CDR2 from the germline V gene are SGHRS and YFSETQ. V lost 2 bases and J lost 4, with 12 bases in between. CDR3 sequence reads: CASSFAGDGETQYF. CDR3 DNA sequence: TGCGCCAGCAGCTTCGCCGGGGATGGAGAGACCCAGTACTTC.

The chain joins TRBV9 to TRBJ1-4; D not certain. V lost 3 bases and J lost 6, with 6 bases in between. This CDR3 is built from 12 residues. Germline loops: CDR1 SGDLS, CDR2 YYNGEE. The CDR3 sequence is CASSAEDEKLFF. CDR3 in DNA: TGTGCCAGCAGCGCAGAGGATGAAAAACTGTTTTTT.

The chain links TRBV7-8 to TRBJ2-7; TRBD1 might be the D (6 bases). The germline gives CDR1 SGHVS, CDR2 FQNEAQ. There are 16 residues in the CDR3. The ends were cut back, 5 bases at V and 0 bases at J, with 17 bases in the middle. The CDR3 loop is CASSLLGQLLSYEQYF. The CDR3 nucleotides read TGTGCCAGCAGCCTCTTAGGACAGCTACTCTCCTACGAGCAGTACTTC.